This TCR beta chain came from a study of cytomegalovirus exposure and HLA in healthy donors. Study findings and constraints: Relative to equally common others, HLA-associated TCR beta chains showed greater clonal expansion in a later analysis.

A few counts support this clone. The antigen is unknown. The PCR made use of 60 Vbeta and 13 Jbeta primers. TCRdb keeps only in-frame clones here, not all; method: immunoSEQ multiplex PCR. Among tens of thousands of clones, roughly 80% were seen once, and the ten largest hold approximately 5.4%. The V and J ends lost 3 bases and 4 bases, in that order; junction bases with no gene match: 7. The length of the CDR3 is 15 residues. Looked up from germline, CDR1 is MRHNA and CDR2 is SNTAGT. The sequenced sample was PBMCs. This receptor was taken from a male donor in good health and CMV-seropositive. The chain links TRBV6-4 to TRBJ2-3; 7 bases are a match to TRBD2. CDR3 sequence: CASSELAGEADTQYF. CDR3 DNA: TGTGCCAGCAGTGAATTGGCGGGGGAGGCAGATACGCAGTATTTT.